The 4 T cell receptor beta chains in this list originate from one sample, sequenced in a study of T cell changes during pregnancy in multiple sclerosis. The assay was immunoSEQ multiplex PCR, and TCRdb's table has in-frame clones only and misses some. This table holds more than 65,000 clones, about 85% found once. The specimen comprised peripheral blood, sampled before pregnancy. Source of these receptors: a female donor with multiple sclerosis, enrolled in a pregnancy study.

This chain connects TRBV5-8 to TRBJ1-1, with 7 bases identical to TRBD1. Trimming cost V 0 bases and J 0 bases; bases outside gene matches: 2. The CDR3 loop spans 15 amino acids. The germline V gene encodes CDR1 SGHTS and CDR2 YDEGEE. The CDR3 loop reads CASSLGDRMNTEAFF. DNA of the CDR3: TGTGCCAGCAGCTTGGGGGACAGAATGAACACTGAAGCTTTCTTT.

The genes are TRBV30 and TRBJ2-7; no definite D call. Germline values: CDR1 GTSNPN, CDR2 SVGIG (reference sequence). V was pared by 0 bases and J by 7 bases, with 7 bases between. The CDR3 extends over 11 amino acids. This CDR3 is CAWSVSREQYF. The CDR3 DNA reads TGTGCCTGGAGTGTATCCCGGGAGCAGTACTTC. Filled out from reference TRBV30 and TRBJ2-7, the complete variable domain reads SQTIHQWPATLVQPVGSPLSLECTVEGTSNPNLYWYRQAAGRGLQLLFYSVGIGQISSEVPQNLSASRPQDRQFILSSKKLLLSDSGFYLCAWSVSREQYFGPGTRLTVT.

A single count supports this clone. V is TRBV5-1 and J is TRBJ2-3, with TRBD2 identical over 14 bases. V shed 4 bases and J 3 bases; nucleotides not matched to a gene: 10. CDR3 size: 18 residues. CDR1 is SGHRS and CDR2 is YFSETQ in the germline V gene. The CDR3 reads CASSIPGLAGVGTDTQYF. In DNA, the CDR3 is TGCGCCAGCAGCATCCCGGGACTAGCGGGAGTAGGGACAGATACGCAGTATTTT.

J is TRBJ2-2 and V is TRBV7-9; 8 bases fit TRBD1. The trim removed 5 bases at V and 9 bases at J, leaving 8 bases unmatched. CDR3 length: 14 amino acids. Germline CDR1 reads SEHNR; CDR2 reads FQNEAQ (reference sequence). CDR3 amino acids: CASSPGQGTRELFF. The CDR3 nucleotides are TGTGCCAGCAGCCCCGGACAGGGAACGAGGGAGCTGTTTTTT.